A selection of T cell receptor beta chains follows, all from one sample in a study of blood T cell repertoires in COVID-19. Clones were read by immunoSEQ multiplex PCR, and TCRdb kept only the in-frame ones, dropping some. The sample has 65,000 or so clones, around 80% seen once. The sequenced material came from peripheral blood. The receptors come from a man in his 60s with acute or convalescent COVID-19. The CDR3 runs from the conserved cysteine through the conserved F or W. D genes are given only for firm matches. Where a row states a size, it is once, few, many or the class of an expanded clone; other rows omit it.

J gene: TRBJ1-5
D gene: TRBD1
clone size: .
V gene: TRBV27
CDR3 DNA: TGTGCCAGCAGTTTATTTTCAGGGGGCAACAGTCAGCCCCAGCATTTT
CDR3 protein: CASSLFSGGNSQPQHF

J gene: TRBJ2-6
D gene: .
clone size: .
V gene: TRBV6-5
CDR3 DNA: TGTGCCAGCAGCGTCTCTGGGGCCAACGTCCTGACTTTC
CDR3 protein: CASSVSGANVLTF

J gene: TRBJ2-2
D gene: TRBD2
clone size: .
V gene: TRBV4-2
CDR3 DNA: TGTGCCAGCAGCCCTGTAGCGGGGGGCCTCCGGTTCGTCGGGGAGCTGTTTTTT
CDR3 protein: CASSPVAGGLRFVGELFF

J gene: TRBJ1-2
D gene: .
clone size: .
V gene: TRBV28
CDR3 DNA: TGTGCCAGCAGTTTATTTGGCGCGGGAGATAATGGCTACACCTTC
CDR3 protein: CASSLFGAGDNGYTF

J gene: TRBJ2-1
D gene: TRBD2
clone size: .
V gene: TRBV24-1
CDR3 DNA: TGTGCCACCAGTGCTTCAAATACGGGGAGGGATGAGCAGTTCTTC
CDR3 protein: CATSASNTGRDEQFF

J gene: TRBJ1-1
D gene: .
clone size: .
V gene: TRBV19
CDR3 DNA: TGTGCCACCCGCGACAGACTGAACACTGAAGCTTTCTTT
CDR3 protein: CATRDRLNTEAFF

J gene: TRBJ1-2
D gene: .
clone size: few
V gene: TRBV5-4
CDR3 DNA: TGTGCCAGCAGCTGGGACACCCCAACGGGCTACACCTTC
CDR3 protein: CASSWDTPTGYTF

J gene: TRBJ2-2
D gene: .
clone size: .
V gene: TRBV11-3
CDR3 DNA: TGTGCCAGCAGCTCCCAGAGCGTCCGGAACACCGGGGAGCTGTTTTTT
CDR3 protein: CASSSQSVRNTGELFF

J gene: TRBJ2-5
D gene: TRBD2
clone size: .
V gene: TRBV25-1
CDR3 DNA: TGTGCCAGCAGTGAAAGGGGTTGGCAGGGAGGGCATCAAGAGACCCAGTACTTC
CDR3 protein: CASSERGWQGGHQETQYF

J gene: TRBJ1-6
D gene: .
clone size: .
V gene: TRBV7-6
CDR3 DNA: TGTGCCAGCAGTGTGGGTGGGAGGTCACCCCTCCACTTT
CDR3 protein: CASSVGGRSPLHF

J gene: TRBJ1-2
D gene: TRBD1
clone size: many
V gene: TRBV4-1
CDR3 DNA: TGCGCCAGCAGCCAAGGGGGGGGCAGGGGGCTTTATGGCTACACCTTC
CDR3 protein: CASSQGGGRGLYGYTF

J gene: TRBJ2-1
D gene: .
clone size: .
V gene: TRBV5-1
CDR3 DNA: TGCGCCAGCAGCCCGGGGGGCGGGTCCTACAATGAGCAGTTCTTC
CDR3 protein: CASSPGGGSYNEQFF

J gene: TRBJ2-3
D gene: TRBD2
clone size: .
V gene: TRBV29-1
CDR3 DNA: TGCAGCGGCGGTGGGACTAGCGGGGGTACAGATACGCAGTATTTT
CDR3 protein: CSGGGTSGGTDTQYF

J gene: TRBJ2-2
D gene: .
clone size: .
V gene: TRBV7-9
CDR3 DNA: TGTGCCAGCAGCGTTTCTCACAGGGCGCCGAACACCGGGGAGCTGTTTTTT
CDR3 protein: CASSVSHRAPNTGELFF

J gene: TRBJ2-3
D gene: .
clone size: .
V gene: TRBV6-1
CDR3 DNA: TGTGCCAGCAGTGAAGGGGACTTAAATACGCAGTATTTT
CDR3 protein: CASSEGDLNTQYF

J gene: TRBJ2-2
D gene: .
clone size: .
V gene: TRBV7-2
CDR3 DNA: TGTGCCAGCAGCTTAAAAGAGGTTCGGAACACCGGGGAGCTGTTTTTT
CDR3 protein: CASSLKEVRNTGELFF

J gene: TRBJ1-3
D gene: .
clone size: few
V gene: TRBV18
CDR3 DNA: TGTGCCAGCTCACCGGGTGGGGCGTCTGGAAACACCATATATTTT
CDR3 protein: CASSPGGASGNTIYF

J gene: TRBJ1-5
D gene: TRBD1
clone size: once
V gene: TRBV30
CDR3 DNA: TGTGCCTGGAGTCAGGGGGCGGGTCAGCCCCAGCATTTT
CDR3 protein: CAWSQGAGQPQHF

J gene: TRBJ1-5
D gene: .
clone size: .
V gene: TRBV7-8
CDR3 DNA: TGTGCCAGCAGCTTAGGAGGTCCAGGGGCCCTTAGCAATCAGCCCCAGCATTTT
CDR3 protein: CASSLGGPGALSNQPQHF

J gene: TRBJ1-1
D gene: TRBD1
clone size: .
V gene: TRBV18
CDR3 DNA: TGTGCCAGCTCCTTTTACAGGGGGAACGAGGCTGAAGCTTTCTTT
CDR3 protein: CASSFYRGNEAEAFF

J gene: TRBJ1-2
D gene: .
clone size: .
V gene: TRBV11-2
CDR3 DNA: TGTGCCAGCAGCTTAAGTCGGACAACCCTAGGCTACACCTTC
CDR3 protein: CASSLSRTTLGYTF

J gene: TRBJ1-2
D gene: TRBD1
clone size: .
V gene: TRBV24-1
CDR3 DNA: TGTGCCACCAGTCTGACAGGGCTCTATGGCTACACCTTC
CDR3 protein: CATSLTGLYGYTF

J gene: TRBJ2-3
D gene: TRBD2
clone size: .
V gene: TRBV5-1
CDR3 DNA: TGCGCCAGCAGCTTTAGCGGGGGGGCTTTAGATACGCAGTATTTT
CDR3 protein: CASSFSGGALDTQYF

J gene: TRBJ2-1
D gene: TRBD2
clone size: once
V gene: TRBV19
CDR3 DNA: TGTGCCAGTAGTCCGTTAGGCCGGGGGGACAATGAGCAGTTCTTC
CDR3 protein: CASSPLGRGDNEQFF

J gene: TRBJ1-2
D gene: .
clone size: .
V gene: TRBV27
CDR3 DNA: TGTGCCAGCAGTTTCAGGGACACCCATCGGAGTGGCTACACCTTC
CDR3 protein: CASSFRDTHRSGYTF

J gene: TRBJ1-2
D gene: TRBD1
clone size: once
V gene: TRBV9
CDR3 DNA: TGTGCCAGCAGCGTAGATGGACAGGGGCCCTATGGCTACACCTTC
CDR3 protein: CASSVDGQGPYGYTF

J gene: TRBJ2-2
D gene: TRBD1
clone size: .
V gene: TRBV29-1
CDR3 DNA: TGCAGCGTTGGACAGGGTTACGGGGAGCTGTTTTTT
CDR3 protein: CSVGQGYGELFF

J gene: TRBJ1-4
D gene: .
clone size: few
V gene: TRBV5-8
CDR3 DNA: TGTGCCAGCAGCGCAAGGGGAGGGGGTGAAAAACTGTTTTTT
CDR3 protein: CASSARGGGEKLFF

J gene: TRBJ2-1
D gene: TRBD2
clone size: few
V gene: TRBV14
CDR3 DNA: TGTGCCAGCAGCGCCCTCGGAAGCGGGGGGGATGAGCAGTTCTTC
CDR3 protein: CASSALGSGGDEQFF

J gene: TRBJ1-1
D gene: TRBD1
clone size: .
V gene: TRBV5-1
CDR3 DNA: TGCGCCAGCAGCCAGGGGGCTGGGGGCACTGAAGCTTTCTTT
CDR3 protein: CASSQGAGGTEAFF

J gene: TRBJ1-2
D gene: TRBD1
clone size: .
V gene: TRBV7-9
CDR3 DNA: TGTGCCAGCAGCTTGGGGACAGGAAACGGCTACACCTTC
CDR3 protein: CASSLGTGNGYTF

J gene: TRBJ1-6
D gene: .
clone size: .
V gene: TRBV9
CDR3 DNA: TGTGCCAGCAGCTCCCACAGGGATAATTCACCCCTCCACTTT
CDR3 protein: CASSSHRDNSPLHF

J gene: TRBJ1-1
D gene: TRBD1
clone size: .
V gene: TRBV29-1
CDR3 DNA: TGCAGCGCCCCCGACAGGGGTACTGAAGCTTTCTTT
CDR3 protein: CSAPDRGTEAFF

J gene: TRBJ1-6
D gene: .
clone size: .
V gene: TRBV7-9
CDR3 DNA: TGTGCCAGCAGCTCGTTTCAGGGAATTCATAATTCACCCCTCCACTTT
CDR3 protein: CASSSFQGIHNSPLHF

J gene: TRBJ1-4
D gene: TRBD1
clone size: .
V gene: TRBV2
CDR3 DNA: TGTGCCAGCAGGATACAGGGGGGAAATGAAAAACTGTTTTTT
CDR3 protein: CASRIQGGNEKLFF

J gene: TRBJ2-5
D gene: TRBD2
clone size: .
V gene: TRBV19
CDR3 DNA: TGTGCCAGTAGTATAGACCCCGGACTAGCGGGGGGCAGGAAGACCCAGTACTTC
CDR3 protein: CASSIDPGLAGGRKTQYF

J gene: TRBJ2-7
D gene: .
clone size: .
V gene: TRBV25-1
CDR3 DNA: TGTGCCAGCAGTGAACCAGGACAGTTGGACTACGAGCAGTACTTC
CDR3 protein: CASSEPGQLDYEQYF

J gene: TRBJ1-1
D gene: TRBD1
clone size: few
V gene: TRBV27
CDR3 DNA: TGTGCCAGCAGTTACAATCGACAGGGTGTGACTGAAGCTTTCTTT
CDR3 protein: CASSYNRQGVTEAFF

J gene: TRBJ2-5
D gene: .
clone size: .
V gene: TRBV11-3
CDR3 DNA: TGTGCCAGCAGCTTCCCACCACAGTGTTCACAAGAGACCCAGTACTTC
CDR3 protein: CASSFPPQCSQETQYF

J gene: TRBJ2-3
D gene: .
clone size: .
V gene: TRBV5-4
CDR3 DNA: TGTGCCAGCAGCTCCTATCGGGGGTTAAGCACAGATACGCAGTATTTT
CDR3 protein: CASSSYRGLSTDTQYF

J gene: TRBJ2-6
D gene: .
clone size: .
V gene: TRBV19
CDR3 DNA: TGTGCCAGTAGTTCGGCGGTTTCCTCTGGGGCCAACGTCCTGACTTTC
CDR3 protein: CASSSAVSSGANVLTF

J gene: TRBJ1-3
D gene: .
clone size: .
V gene: TRBV4-1
CDR3 DNA: TGCGCCAGCAGCCAAGCCGGGACTTTCGGAAACACCATATATTTT
CDR3 protein: CASSQAGTFGNTIYF

J gene: TRBJ2-5
D gene: .
clone size: .
V gene: TRBV10-1
CDR3 DNA: TGCGCCAGCAGTGGAAGACAGCCCTATCAAAGGACCCAGTACTTC
CDR3 protein: CASSGRQPYQRTQYF

J gene: TRBJ2-7
D gene: .
clone size: .
V gene: TRBV18
CDR3 DNA: TGTGCCAGCGCCCCCGGACCCAGGGACGAGCAGTACTTC
CDR3 protein: CASAPGPRDEQYF

J gene: TRBJ1-3
D gene: TRBD1
clone size: few
V gene: TRBV19
CDR3 DNA: TGTGCCAGTAGTAAAGGGGGACAGACCCTCCGAGAAGGAAACACCATATATTTT
CDR3 protein: CASSKGGQTLREGNTIYF

J gene: TRBJ1-5
D gene: .
clone size: .
V gene: TRBV18
CDR3 DNA: TGTGCCAGCTCACCCCGAGCAGGGTTTGCGGATCAGCCCCAGCATTTT
CDR3 protein: CASSPRAGFADQPQHF

J gene: TRBJ1-5
D gene: .
clone size: .
V gene: TRBV2
CDR3 DNA: TGTGCCAGCAGTGCCCGACAAACAGTGTATAGCAATCAGCCCCAGCATTTT
CDR3 protein: CASSARQTVYSNQPQHF

J gene: TRBJ1-2
D gene: .
clone size: .
V gene: TRBV24-1
CDR3 DNA: TGTGCCACCAGTGATTCTGCGGGTCAGGGAGGGTCTAACTATGGCTACACCTTC
CDR3 protein: CATSDSAGQGGSNYGYTF

J gene: TRBJ1-3
D gene: TRBD1
clone size: .
V gene: TRBV5-1
CDR3 DNA: TGCGCCAGCAGCTTAGGACAGGGGGCAGGTGGAAACACCATATATTTT
CDR3 protein: CASSLGQGAGGNTIYF

J gene: TRBJ2-4
D gene: .
clone size: .
V gene: TRBV19
CDR3 DNA: TGTGCCAGTACCGTAACTTTACTAGGCCGGAACATTCAGTACTTC
CDR3 protein: CASTVTLLGRNIQYF

J gene: TRBJ2-5
D gene: .
clone size: .
V gene: TRBV7-2
CDR3 DNA: TGTGCCAGCAGGGGGCCTAACCAAGAGACCCAGTACTTC
CDR3 protein: CASRGPNQETQYF

J gene: TRBJ1-5
D gene: .
clone size: .
V gene: TRBV28
CDR3 DNA: TGTGCCAGCAGTTCAGGCGTTAATCAGCCCCAGCATTTT
CDR3 protein: CASSSGVNQPQHF

J gene: TRBJ2-5
D gene: TRBD2
clone size: .
V gene: TRBV4-1
CDR3 DNA: TGCGCCAGCAGCCAACATTCCGGGACTAGCGGGGTAGAGACCCAGTACTTC
CDR3 protein: CASSQHSGTSGVETQYF

J gene: TRBJ1-6
D gene: TRBD1
clone size: .
V gene: TRBV7-9
CDR3 DNA: TGTGCCAGCAGCTTAAAAGGGGGCTGGTCACCCCTCCACTTT
CDR3 protein: CASSLKGGWSPLHF

J gene: TRBJ2-7
D gene: .
clone size: .
V gene: TRBV6-5
CDR3 DNA: TGTGCCAGCAGTTACTCGAGCAGGACCTACGAGCAGTACTTC
CDR3 protein: CASSYSSRTYEQYF

J gene: TRBJ2-3
D gene: TRBD1
clone size: few
V gene: TRBV19
CDR3 DNA: TGTGCCAGTAGTATGGGACAGGGAGGGGCAGATACGCAGTATTTT
CDR3 protein: CASSMGQGGADTQYF

J gene: TRBJ1-2
D gene: .
clone size: .
V gene: TRBV29-1
CDR3 DNA: TGCAGCGTTGAAGATCACGGGAGCGGGGTTACCTATGGCTACACCTTC
CDR3 protein: CSVEDHGSGVTYGYTF

J gene: TRBJ1-1
D gene: .
clone size: .
V gene: TRBV7-3
CDR3 DNA: TGTGCCAGCAGCCAACATCTTGCTCCGAACACTGAAGCTTTCTTT
CDR3 protein: CASSQHLAPNTEAFF

J gene: TRBJ2-5
D gene: .
clone size: .
V gene: TRBV7-2
CDR3 DNA: TGTGCCAGCAGCTTAGTCGGTGAGACCCAGTACTTC
CDR3 protein: CASSLVGETQYF